The clone carrying this T cell receptor beta chain was seen ten or more times. This sample is part of a study of regulatory T cells in long-lasting Graves disease. Time point in this sample: persistent/refractory GD, antithyroid drugs over 5 years with positive TRAb. Extracted RNA from PBMCs served as the source of the TCR library. In germline, CDR1 is SGHTA, CDR2 FQGNSA. The CDR3 is 11 residues long. V lost 0 bases and J lost 7, with 4 bases in between. TCR beta libraries were built with iRepertoire HTBI primers and Arm-PCR of CDR3 regions. TCRdb reprocessed the multiplex PCR reads via MiXCR and lists one record per CDR3 protein. The sample shows roughly 300,000 distinct CDR3 sequences, 20% to 25% of them seen only once.

Sequenced here: peripheral blood mononuclear cells (PBMCs), sampled when the disease was refractory, from a patient treated with antithyroid drugs. The chain uses TRBV7-2 and TRBJ2-7; no reliable D call. This clonotype was sampled from a female donor with Graves disease. In DNA, the CDR3 is TGTGCCAGCAGCTTAGCTCGGGAGCAGTACTTC. Its protein product is CASSLAREQYF. The variable domain in full, with the rest retrieved from reference TRBV7-2 and TRBJ2-7, is GAGVSQSPSNKVTEKGKDVELRCDPISGHTALYWYRQSLGQGLEFLIYFQGNSAPDKSGLPSDRFSAERTGGSVSTLTIQRTQQEDSAVYLCASSLAREQYFGPGTRLTVT.